The rows below give T cell receptor beta chains drawn from one sample of a study of shared clonotypes between healthy human individuals. Sequencing was performed with immunoSEQ multiplex PCR; in TCRdb, only in-frame clones are kept and a portion is missing. The sample has about 2 million clones, approximately 95% seen once. Sequencing was carried out using naive CD4+ T cells sorted from blood. Receptors originate from a man between 18 and 29 years old in good health. Each CDR3 is given with its conserved first and last residue. The order of the fields is J gene, V gene, D gene, clone size, CDR3 DNA, CDR3 protein. A D gene is named only where the DNA matches it firmly. Expanded clones get a size class; other rows say once, few or many, or leave the size out.

TRBJ1-1	TRBV7-9	.	.	TGTGCCAGCAGCCGTGAGTGGGCAGGGGACACTGAAGCTTTCTTT	CASSREWAGDTEAFF
TRBJ1-1	TRBV4-2	.	.	TGTGCCAGCAGCCAAGCAACGATACCACCGGGACTACGAAATGGGGGCACTGAAGCTTTCTTT	CASSQATIPPGLRNGGTEAFF
TRBJ2-7	TRBV2	TRBD2	.	TGTGCCAGCAGTGAACTAGCGGGGGGTACCAACGAGCAGTACTTC	CASSELAGGTNEQYF
TRBJ2-7	TRBV7-2	TRBD1	.	TGTGCCAGCAGCTTGGACAGGGGGCCATACGAGCAGTACTTC	CASSLDRGPYEQYF
TRBJ2-3	TRBV10-3	TRBD2	.	TGTGCCATCAGTGAGATTCCGACTAGCGGGAGGCAAGATACGCAGTATTTT	CAISEIPTSGRQDTQYF
TRBJ1-1	TRBV5-4	TRBD1	.	TGTGCCAGCAGCGGGGACAGCATGAACACTGAAGCTTTCTTT	CASSGDSMNTEAFF
TRBJ2-7	TRBV18	TRBD1	.	TGTGCCAGCTCACCACCGTCACAGGGGATCTCCTACGAGCAGTACTTC	CASSPPSQGISYEQYF
TRBJ2-7	TRBV2	TRBD1	.	TGTGCCAGCAGGGACAGGGCTTACGAGCAGTACTTC	CASRDRAYEQYF
TRBJ1-6	TRBV7-2	.	.	TGTGCCAGCAGCTTACAGGGCGACAATAATTCACCCCTCCACTTT	CASSLQGDNNSPLHF
TRBJ1-1	TRBV11-2	TRBD1	.	TGTGCCAGCAGAGGAGGGGGCACGAACACTGAAGCTTTCTTT	CASRGGGTNTEAFF
TRBJ1-5	TRBV30	TRBD1	many	TGTGCCTGGGGAGGACAGGGCAATCAGCCCCAGCATTTT	CAWGGQGNQPQHF
TRBJ2-1	TRBV6-5	TRBD2	.	TGTGCCAGCAGCCGACTAGCGGCCCCCAATGAGCAGTTCTTC	CASSRLAAPNEQFF
TRBJ1-1	TRBV30	.	.	TGTGCCTCACCAAACCCTGGGCAGTCTATGAACACTGAAGCTTTCTTT	CASPNPGQSMNTEAFF
TRBJ2-7	TRBV7-2	TRBD2	.	TGTGCCAGCAGCTCTAGCGGGAGTCTGTACGAGCAGTACTTC	CASSSSGSLYEQYF
TRBJ2-3	TRBV29-1	.	.	TGCAGCGTTGAAGAGGGAGGACTCCCACGCACAGATACGCAGTATTTT	CSVEEGGLPRTDTQYF
TRBJ1-1	TRBV6-7	.	once	TGTGCCAGCAGTTCGGGACTGAACACTGAAGCTTTCTTT	CASSSGLNTEAFF
TRBJ1-5	TRBV30	.	.	TGTGCCTGGAGTGTCGCAGGGAACCAGCCCCAGCATTTT	CAWSVAGNQPQHF
TRBJ2-7	TRBV7-2	.	.	TGTGCCAGCAGCTTCCGGGTCCTCCTACAGGACCCTTACGAGCAGTACTTC	CASSFRVLLQDPYEQYF
TRBJ2-5	TRBV9	.	.	TGTGCCAGCAGCGTAGCCCACACAGTGAACCAAGAGACCCAGTACTTC	CASSVAHTVNQETQYF
TRBJ2-3	TRBV6-1	.	.	TGTGCCAGCAGTGAGACCAAGGTCACAGATACGCAGTATTTT	CASSETKVTDTQYF
TRBJ2-7	TRBV5-1	TRBD1	.	TGCGCCAGCAGCTTTACAGGGGGCGCCTACGAGCAGTACTTC	CASSFTGGAYEQYF
TRBJ1-1	TRBV19	TRBD1	.	TGTGCCAGTAGCCGACCGGGACAGGGGTATACTGAAGCTTTCTTT	CASSRPGQGYTEAFF
TRBJ1-3	TRBV5-4	.	.	TGTGCCAGCAGCGGAGGGGGTAGCTCTGGAAACACCATATATTTT	CASSGGGSSGNTIYF
TRBJ1-2	TRBV6-5	.	.	TGTGCCAGCAGTTACGACAGGAGCTATGGCTACACCTTC	CASSYDRSYGYTF
TRBJ1-2	TRBV30	.	.	TGTGCCTGGAGTACAGGGAATGGCTACACCTTC	CAWSTGNGYTF
TRBJ1-1	TRBV7-9	.	.	TGTGCCAGCAGCTTACAGATGAACACTGAAGCTTTCTTT	CASSLQMNTEAFF
TRBJ2-1	TRBV9	.	.	TGTGCCAGCAGCGTAGGATGGGGAAGCTCCTACAATGAGCAGTTCTTC	CASSVGWGSSYNEQFF
TRBJ2-7	TRBV27	TRBD2	.	TGTGCCAGCAGCCGTACGGGACTAGCGGGCACCTACGAGCAGTACTTC	CASSRTGLAGTYEQYF
TRBJ2-1	TRBV5-1	.	.	TGCGCCAGCAATCAGGGTAACCCCTACAATGAGCAGTTCTTC	CASNQGNPYNEQFF
TRBJ2-7	TRBV5-1	.	.	TGCGCCAGCAGCTTAGGTAACTACGAGCAGTACTTC	CASSLGNYEQYF
TRBJ1-4	TRBV30	.	.	TGTGCCTGGAGTGTTGGAGGACCTAATGAAAAACTGTTTTTT	CAWSVGGPNEKLFF